This note documents a single T cell receptor beta chain sequence. This entry is derived from a study of blood T cell repertoires in COVID-19. Study as a whole: Collection of acute and convalescent COVID-19 samples took place in the United States, Italy and Spain. The analysed material was cDNA or gDNA that came from T cells, B-cell-depleted T cells, or PBMCs.

V shed 6 bases, J shed 2 bases, and the junction held 13 bases outside the gene matches. This CDR3 region has 16 residues. CDR1 and CDR2 (germline): SGHTA, FQGNSA. This table comes from immunoSEQ multiplex PCR, and its TCRdb copy is limited to in-frame clones, with some not included. The sample records roughly 70,000 clones, roughly 75% being singletons. This TCR was recovered from a human donor in a cohort sampled during active COVID-19. The J gene is TRBJ2-7, the V gene TRBV7-2; TRBD2 matches 7 bases. Sequenced material: peripheral blood. The CDR3 here is CASRPSGLTPTYEQYF. The CDR3 region has the DNA TGTGCCAGCAGGCCTAGCGGCCTAACCCCCACCTACGAGCAGTACTTC.